This TCR beta chain was found in a study of breast tumors, draining lymph nodes, adjacent tissues. General study findings and limits: Data only fit, rather than demonstrated, lymph node origin of most tumor T cells.

V was cut by 1 base and J by 7 bases, with 7 bases left in between. This CDR3 is built from 12 residues. Germline V CDR1 and CDR2: SEHNR, FQNEAQ (reference sequence). In its sample, this clonotype was seen many times. Its antigen is as yet unknown. TCRdb ran MiXCR on the multiplex PCR reads and lists one entry per CDR3 protein. Of 55,000 to 75,000 distinct CDR3 sequences in the sample, 40% to 45% were seen once. The TCR sequence derives from a female donor with breast cancer. Some clones in this sample may be carry-over from other donors' samples. The chain employs TRBV7-9 and TRBJ1-2, with D unresolved. Input material: breast tumor tissue. The CDR3 is CASSLVGFGYTF. CDR3 nucleotides: TGTGCCAGCAGCTTAGTGGGGTTTGGCTACACCTTC.